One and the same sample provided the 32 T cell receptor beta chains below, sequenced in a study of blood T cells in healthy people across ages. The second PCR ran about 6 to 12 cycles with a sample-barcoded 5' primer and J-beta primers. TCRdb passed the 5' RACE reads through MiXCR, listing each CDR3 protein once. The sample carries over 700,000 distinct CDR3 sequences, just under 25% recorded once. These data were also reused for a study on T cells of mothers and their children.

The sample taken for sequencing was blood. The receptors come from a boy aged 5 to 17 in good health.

CDR3 sequence reads: CASSFPPRVGGKNIQYF. The CDR3 region has the DNA TGTGCCAGCAGTTTCCCCCCCAGGGTTGGCGGGAAAAACATTCAGTACTTC. The chain uses TRBV28 and TRBJ2-4; tentatively, D is TRBD1 or TRBD2 (5 bases each). Trimming left V 3 bases short and J 4 bases short, with 19 bases between. Germline CDR1 is MDHEN and CDR2 is SYDVKM. The CDR3 consists of 17 residues. The entire variable domain, with the rest obtained from reference TRBV28 and TRBJ2-4, is as follows: DVKVTQSSRYLVKRTGEKVFLECVQDMDHENMFWYRQDPGLGLRLIYFSYDVKMKEKGDIPEGYSVSREKKERFSLILESASTNQTSMYLCASSFPPRVGGKNIQYFGAGTRLSVL.

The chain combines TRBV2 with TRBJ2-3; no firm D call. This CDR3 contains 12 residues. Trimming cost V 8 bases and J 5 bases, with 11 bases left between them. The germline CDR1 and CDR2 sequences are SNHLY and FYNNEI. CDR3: CASRIVGDTQYF. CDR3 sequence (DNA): TGTGCCAGCCGTATAGTTGGAGATACGCAGTATTTT.

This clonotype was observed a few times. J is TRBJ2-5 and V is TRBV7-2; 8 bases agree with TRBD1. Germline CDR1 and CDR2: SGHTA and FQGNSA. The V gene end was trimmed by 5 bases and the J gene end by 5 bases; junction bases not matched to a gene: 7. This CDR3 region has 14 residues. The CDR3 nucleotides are TGTGCCAGCAGCCCTGACAGGGGATGGGAGACCCAGTACTTC. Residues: CASSPDRGWETQYF.

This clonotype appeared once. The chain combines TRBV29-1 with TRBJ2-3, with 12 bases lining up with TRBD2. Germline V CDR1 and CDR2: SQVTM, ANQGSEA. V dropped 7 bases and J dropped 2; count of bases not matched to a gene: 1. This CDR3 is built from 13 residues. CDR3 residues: CSGTSGATDTQYF. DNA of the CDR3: TGCAGCGGGACTAGCGGGGCCACAGATACGCAGTATTTT.

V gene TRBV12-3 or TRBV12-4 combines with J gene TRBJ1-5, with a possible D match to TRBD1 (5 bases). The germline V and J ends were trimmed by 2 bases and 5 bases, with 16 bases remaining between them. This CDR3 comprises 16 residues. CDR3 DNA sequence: TGTGCCAGCAGTTTATCTGGTGGCAGGGCGGATCAGCCCCAGCATTTT. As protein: CASSLSGGRADQPQHF.

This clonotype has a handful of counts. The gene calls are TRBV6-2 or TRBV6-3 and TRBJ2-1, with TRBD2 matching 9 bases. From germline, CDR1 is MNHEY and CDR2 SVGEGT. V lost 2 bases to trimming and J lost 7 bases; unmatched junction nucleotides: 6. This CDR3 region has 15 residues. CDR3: CASSYGAGGWNEQFF. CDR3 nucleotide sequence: TGTGCCAGCAGTTACGGAGCGGGGGGCTGGAATGAGCAGTTCTTC.

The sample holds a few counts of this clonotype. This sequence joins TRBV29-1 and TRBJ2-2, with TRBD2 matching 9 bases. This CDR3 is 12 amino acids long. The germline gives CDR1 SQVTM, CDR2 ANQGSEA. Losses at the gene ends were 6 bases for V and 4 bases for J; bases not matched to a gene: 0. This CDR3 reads CSVGLATGELFF. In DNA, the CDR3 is TGCAGCGTGGGACTAGCCACCGGGGAGCTGTTTTTT.

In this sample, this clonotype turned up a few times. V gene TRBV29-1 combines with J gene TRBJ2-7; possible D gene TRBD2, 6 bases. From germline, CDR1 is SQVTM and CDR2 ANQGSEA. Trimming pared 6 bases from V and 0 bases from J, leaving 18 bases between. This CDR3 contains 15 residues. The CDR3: CSVSGGTDHSYEQYF. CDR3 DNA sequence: TGCAGCGTCAGTGGAGGGACGGACCACTCCTACGAGCAGTACTTC.

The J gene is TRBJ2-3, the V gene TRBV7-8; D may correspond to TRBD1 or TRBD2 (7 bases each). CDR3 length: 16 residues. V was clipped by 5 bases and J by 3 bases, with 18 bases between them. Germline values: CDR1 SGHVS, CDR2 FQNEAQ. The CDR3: CASSAREGAVTDTQYF. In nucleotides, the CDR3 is TGTGCCAGCAGCGCCAGGGAGGGGGCTGTTACAGATACGCAGTATTTT.

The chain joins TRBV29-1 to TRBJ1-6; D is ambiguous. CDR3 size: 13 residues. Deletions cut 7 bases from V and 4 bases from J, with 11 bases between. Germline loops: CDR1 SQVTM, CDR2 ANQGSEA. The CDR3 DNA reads TGCAGCGCCTGCGAGGATTATAATTCACCCCTCCACTTT. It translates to CSACEDYNSPLHF.

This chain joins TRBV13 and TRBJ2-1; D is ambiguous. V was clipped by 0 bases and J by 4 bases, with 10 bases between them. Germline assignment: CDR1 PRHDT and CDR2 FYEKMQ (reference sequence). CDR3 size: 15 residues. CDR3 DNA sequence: TGTGCCAGCAGCTTAGGAGGAGTGGAGTACAATGAGCAGTTCTTC. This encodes CASSLGGVEYNEQFF.

As DNA, the CDR3 is TGTGCCAGCAGCCCGGTGGAGGAAGAGACCCAGTACTTC. It codes for CASSPVEEETQYF. The chain carries TRBV28 and TRBJ2-5; a possible D gene is TRBD2 (5 bases). Germline CDR1 and CDR2: MDHEN and SYDVKM. There are 13 residues in the CDR3. V was shortened by 6 bases and J by 3 bases, with 11 bases between the two germline ends.

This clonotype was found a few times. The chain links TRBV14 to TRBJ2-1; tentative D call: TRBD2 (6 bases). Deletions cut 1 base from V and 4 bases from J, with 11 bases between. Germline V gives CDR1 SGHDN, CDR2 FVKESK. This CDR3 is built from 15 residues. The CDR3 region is CASSQGDSGYNEQFF. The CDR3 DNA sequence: TGTGCCAGCAGCCAAGGGGACTCCGGGTACAATGAGCAGTTCTTC.

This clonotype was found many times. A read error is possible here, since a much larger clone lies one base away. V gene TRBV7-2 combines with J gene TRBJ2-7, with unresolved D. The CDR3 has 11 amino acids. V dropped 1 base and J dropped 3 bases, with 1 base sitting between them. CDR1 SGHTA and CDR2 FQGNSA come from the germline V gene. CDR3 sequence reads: CASSLVYEQYF. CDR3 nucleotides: TGTGCCAGCAGCTTAGTCTACGAGCAGTACTTC.

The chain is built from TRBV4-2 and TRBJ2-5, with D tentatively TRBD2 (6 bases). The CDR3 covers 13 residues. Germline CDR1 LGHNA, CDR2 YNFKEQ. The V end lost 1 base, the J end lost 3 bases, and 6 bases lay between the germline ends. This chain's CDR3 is CASSQGTKETQYF. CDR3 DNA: TGTGCCAGCAGCCAAGGGACTAAAGAGACCCAGTACTTC.

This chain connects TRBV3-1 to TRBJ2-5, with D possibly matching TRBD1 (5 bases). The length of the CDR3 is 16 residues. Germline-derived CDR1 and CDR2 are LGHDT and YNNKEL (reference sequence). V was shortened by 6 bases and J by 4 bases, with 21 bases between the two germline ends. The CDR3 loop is CASSLTLWGRGETQYF. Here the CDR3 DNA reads TGTGCCAGCAGTCTCACCTTATGGGGAAGGGGAGAGACCCAGTACTTC.

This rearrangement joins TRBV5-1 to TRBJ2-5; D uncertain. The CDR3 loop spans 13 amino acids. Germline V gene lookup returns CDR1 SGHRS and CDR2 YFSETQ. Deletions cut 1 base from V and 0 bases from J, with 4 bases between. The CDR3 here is CASSLHNQETQYF. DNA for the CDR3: TGCGCCAGCAGCTTGCACAACCAAGAGACCCAGTACTTC. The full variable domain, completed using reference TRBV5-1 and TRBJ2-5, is KAGVTQTPRYLIKTRGQQVTLSCSPISGHRSVSWYQQTPGQGLQFLFEYFSETQRNKGNFPGRFSGRQFSNSRSEMNVSTLELGDSALYLCASSLHNQETQYFGPGTRLLVL.

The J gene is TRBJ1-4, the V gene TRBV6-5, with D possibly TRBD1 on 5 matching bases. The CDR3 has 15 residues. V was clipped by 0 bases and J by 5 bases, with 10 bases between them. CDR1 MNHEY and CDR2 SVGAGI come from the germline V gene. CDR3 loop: CASSYSTERNEKLFF. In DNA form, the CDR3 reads TGTGCCAGCAGTTACTCGACAGAGAGAAATGAAAAACTGTTTTTT.

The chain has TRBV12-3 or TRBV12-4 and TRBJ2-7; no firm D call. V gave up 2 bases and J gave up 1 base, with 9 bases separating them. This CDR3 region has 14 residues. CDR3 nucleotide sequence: TGTGCCAGCAGTTTATCTGTCTCGTCCTACGAGCAGTACTTC. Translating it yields CASSLSVSSYEQYF.

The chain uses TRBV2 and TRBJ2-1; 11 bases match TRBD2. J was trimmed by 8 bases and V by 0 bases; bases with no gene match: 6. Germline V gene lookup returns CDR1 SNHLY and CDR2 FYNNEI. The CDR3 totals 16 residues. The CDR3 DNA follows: TGTGCCAGCAGTGAAGCGGCACTAGCGGGAGTCTATGAGCAGTTCTTC. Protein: CASSEAALAGVYEQFF. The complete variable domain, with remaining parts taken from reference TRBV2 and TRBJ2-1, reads EPEVTQTPSHQVTQMGQEVILRCVPISNHLYFYWYRQILGQKVEFLVSFYNNEISEKSEIFDDQFSVERPDGSNFTLKIRSTKLEDSAMYFCASSEAALAGVYEQFFGPGTRLTVL.

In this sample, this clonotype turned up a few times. The chain's CDR3 is CSVVFLVRDEQYF. The CDR3 DNA reads TGCAGCGTTGTCTTTCTGGTTAGGGACGAGCAGTACTTC. The rearrangement links TRBV29-1 to TRBJ2-7; unclear D gene. Deletions cut 4 bases from V and 5 bases from J, with 15 bases between. Germline V gene sequence: CDR1 SQVTM, CDR2 ANQGSEA. This CDR3 comprises 13 residues.

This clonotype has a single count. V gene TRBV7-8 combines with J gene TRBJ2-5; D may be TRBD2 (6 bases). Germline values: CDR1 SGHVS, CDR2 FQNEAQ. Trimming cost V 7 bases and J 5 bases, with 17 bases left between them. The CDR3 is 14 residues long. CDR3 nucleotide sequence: TGTGCCAGCACCCAACGGGGGTCGGCCGAGACCCAGTACTTC. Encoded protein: CASTQRGSAETQYF.

In DNA form, the CDR3 reads TGTGCCAGCAGCTTATCCGGTGTTGGGGAGACCCAGTACTTC. It yields the protein CASSLSGVGETQYF. The chain carries TRBV7-8 and TRBJ2-5; D is unresolved. V was cut by 2 bases and J by 5 bases, with 12 bases left in between. Germline CDR1 reads SGHVS; CDR2 reads FQNEAQ. The CDR3 has 14 residues.

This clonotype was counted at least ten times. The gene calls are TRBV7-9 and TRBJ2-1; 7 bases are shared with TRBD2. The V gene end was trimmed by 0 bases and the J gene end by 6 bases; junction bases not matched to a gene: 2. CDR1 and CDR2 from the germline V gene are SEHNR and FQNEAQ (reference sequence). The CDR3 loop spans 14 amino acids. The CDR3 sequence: CASSLAGGPNEQFF. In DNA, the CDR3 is TGTGCCAGCAGCTTAGCGGGAGGGCCCAATGAGCAGTTCTTC.

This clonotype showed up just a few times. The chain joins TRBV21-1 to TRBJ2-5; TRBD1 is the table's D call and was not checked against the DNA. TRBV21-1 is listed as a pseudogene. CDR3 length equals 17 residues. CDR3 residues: CASSPHRDRGRWETQYF. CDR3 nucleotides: TGTGCCAGCAGCCCCCACCGGGACAGGGGACGTTGGGAGACCCAGTACTTC.

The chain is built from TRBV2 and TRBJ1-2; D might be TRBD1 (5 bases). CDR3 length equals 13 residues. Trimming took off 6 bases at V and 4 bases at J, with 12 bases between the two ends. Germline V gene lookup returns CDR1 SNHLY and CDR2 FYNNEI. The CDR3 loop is CASRVSGSYGYTF. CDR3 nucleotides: TGTGCCAGCAGGGTTTCAGGGAGCTATGGCTACACCTTC.

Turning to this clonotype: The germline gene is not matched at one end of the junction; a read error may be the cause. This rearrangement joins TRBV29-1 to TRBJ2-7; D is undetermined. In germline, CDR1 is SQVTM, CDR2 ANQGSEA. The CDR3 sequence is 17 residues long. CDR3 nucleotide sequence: TGCAGCGGGGCTAATACCGGGTTGGATGTCGGACCGTACGAGCAGTGCTTC. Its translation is CSGANTGLDVGPYEQCF.

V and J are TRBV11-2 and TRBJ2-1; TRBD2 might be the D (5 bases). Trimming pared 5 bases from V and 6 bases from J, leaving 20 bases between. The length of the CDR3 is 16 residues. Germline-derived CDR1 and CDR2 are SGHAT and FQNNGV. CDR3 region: CASSGPLAAGSNEQFF. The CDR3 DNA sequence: TGTGCCAGCAGCGGACCTCTAGCTGCTGGTAGCAATGAGCAGTTCTTC.

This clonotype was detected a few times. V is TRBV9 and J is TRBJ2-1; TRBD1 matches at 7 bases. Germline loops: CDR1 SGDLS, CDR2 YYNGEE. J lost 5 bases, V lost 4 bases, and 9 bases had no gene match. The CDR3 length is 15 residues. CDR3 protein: CASSNVGGPNNEQFF. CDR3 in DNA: TGTGCCAGCAGCAACGTAGGGGGCCCGAACAATGAGCAGTTCTTC.

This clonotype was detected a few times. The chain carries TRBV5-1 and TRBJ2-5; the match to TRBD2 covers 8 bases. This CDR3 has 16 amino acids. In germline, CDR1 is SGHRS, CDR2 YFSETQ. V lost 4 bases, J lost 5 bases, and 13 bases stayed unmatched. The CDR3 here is CASSVIAGTPRETQYF. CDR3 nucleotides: TGCGCCAGCAGCGTTATAGCGGGGACCCCTAGGGAGACCCAGTACTTC. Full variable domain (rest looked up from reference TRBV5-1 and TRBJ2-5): KAGVTQTPRYLIKTRGQQVTLSCSPISGHRSVSWYQQTPGQGLQFLFEYFSETQRNKGNFPGRFSGRQFSNSRSEMNVSTLELGDSALYLCASSVIAGTPRETQYFGPGTRLLVL.

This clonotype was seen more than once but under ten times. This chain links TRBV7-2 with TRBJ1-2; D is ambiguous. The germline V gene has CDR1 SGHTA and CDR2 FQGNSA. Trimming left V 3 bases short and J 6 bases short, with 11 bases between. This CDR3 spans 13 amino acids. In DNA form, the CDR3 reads TGTGCCAGCAGCTTGGGCGCCGCCCATGGCTACACCTTC. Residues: CASSLGAAHGYTF.

The CDR3 sequence is CASSYPRGSGANVLTF. In nucleotides, the CDR3 is TGTGCCAGCAGCTACCCCAGGGGCTCTGGGGCCAACGTCCTGACTTTC. This chain connects TRBV7-9 to TRBJ2-6, with a tentative D call TRBD1 (6 bases). V dropped 4 bases and J dropped 0 bases, with 10 bases sitting between them. Germline values: CDR1 SEHNR, CDR2 FQNEAQ (reference sequence). This CDR3 is 16 amino acids long.